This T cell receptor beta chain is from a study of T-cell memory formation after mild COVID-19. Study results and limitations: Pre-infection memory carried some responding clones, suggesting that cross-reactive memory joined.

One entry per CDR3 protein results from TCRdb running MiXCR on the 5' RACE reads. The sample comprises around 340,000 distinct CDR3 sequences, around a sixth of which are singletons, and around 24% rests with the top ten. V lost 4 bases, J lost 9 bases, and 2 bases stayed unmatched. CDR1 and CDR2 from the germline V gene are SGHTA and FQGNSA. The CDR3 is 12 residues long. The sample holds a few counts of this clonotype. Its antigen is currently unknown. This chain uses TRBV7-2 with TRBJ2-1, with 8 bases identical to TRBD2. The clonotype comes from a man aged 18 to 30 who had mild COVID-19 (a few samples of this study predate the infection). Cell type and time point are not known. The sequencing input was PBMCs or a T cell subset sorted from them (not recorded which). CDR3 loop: CASSSSGGEQFF. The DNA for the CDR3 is TGTGCCAGCAGCTCCAGCGGGGGTGAGCAGTTCTTC.